This T cell receptor (beta chain) came from a study of T cell clones after liver transplantation. Study-level background: Three of eight recipients were HCV-positive; others had non-autoimmune, non-viral indications. Patients counted as tolerant after at least one year off all immunosuppression, enzymes not exceeding twice normal. Samples came pre-transplant, pre-randomization before withdrawal, and post-randomization after withdrawal ended.

Method: immunoSEQ multiplex PCR; TCRdb's copy keeps in-frame clones and lacks some. This sample has around 76,000 clones, with over 70% found just once. V shed 3 bases, J shed 11 bases, and the junction held 13 bases outside the gene matches. The CDR3 sequence is 15 residues long. Germline CDR1 MDHEN, CDR2 SYDVKM. This clone came up once. Sorting of unstimulated PBMCs yielded separate CD3+CD4+ and CD3+CD8+ fractions. This receptor was taken from a human patient who received a liver transplant. Some T cells may trace back to the graft donor. Sequencing used CD4+ T cells from blood, obtained 12 months after liver transplant. J is TRBJ1-1 and V is TRBV28, with 9 nucleotides matching TRBD1. The CDR3 here is CASSFGSVGDRVAFF. CDR3 DNA sequence: TGTGCCAGCAGTTTTGGGTCGGTGGGGGACAGGGTCGCTTTCTTT.